This T cell receptor (beta chain) was sequenced during a study of shared T cell receptors in the human thymus. Profiled with immunoSEQ multiplex PCR; TCRdb holds only in-frame clones, not every one. The repertoire has some 720,000 clones, 85% to 90% of them found once; the top ten carry 0.008% to 0.011%. Germline CDR1 reads MNHEY; CDR2 reads SMNVEV (reference sequence). The ends lost 6 bases at V and 2 bases at J; junction bases unmatched: 14. The CDR3 length is 19 residues. This sample also belongs to another study, concerning human thymus T cells. As that study records: Corrective heart surgery yielded resections, and these provided the thymus tissue. Among unrelated individuals, related research reported thymic repertoires that overlapped highly.

Sequenced material: thymocytes. The chain employs TRBV27 and TRBJ2-2; 11 nucleotides line up with TRBD2. The TCR was taken from a boy under two years old with a congenital heart defect. CDR3 amino acids: CASRIRGYTSGGNTGELFF. CDR3 DNA sequence: TGTGCCAGCAGGATCCGGGGGTATACTAGCGGGGGAAACACCGGGGAGCTGTTTTTT.